The 32 T cell receptor beta chains presented below share a single source sample, sequenced in a study of vaccination and CD4 T cells after COVID-19. Researchers used the Oncomine TCR Beta short-read assay to sequence DNA from cultured CD4+ T cells. Each CDR3 protein is one row after TCRdb ran MiXCR on the PCR reads. The sample has about 21,000 distinct CDR3 sequences, 70% seen once. The treatment was: approximately nine-day PBMC culture with coronavirus spike peptide pools or control peptides (ViraFEST assay). Antigens of these TCRs are unknown. The source material was CD4+ T cells from blood, cultured in vitro. These receptors originate from a human donor who had recovered from COVID-19.

The chain is built from TRBV28 and TRBJ1-1, with 7 nucleotides matching TRBD1. Trimming cost V 4 bases and J 2 bases; bases outside gene matches: 16. Germline lookup yields CDR1 MDHEN and CDR2 SYDVKM. The CDR3 is made up of 18 amino acids. CDR3 nucleotides: TGTGCCAGCAGTTACCCCCGACAGGGTAAGGTCTCTAACACTGAAGCTTTCTTT. Its protein is CASSYPRQGKVSNTEAFF.

The chain carries TRBV12-3 or TRBV12-4 and TRBJ2-7, with D hard to call. The V gene lost 5 bases and the J gene lost 5 bases, with 19 bases spanning the gap. The length of the CDR3 is 15 residues. CDR3 amino acids: CASSPGPPRVHEQYF. CDR3 in DNA: TGTGCCAGCAGTCCTGGACCGCCAAGGGTCCACGAGCAGTACTTC.

This clonotype was observed once. The chain carries TRBV4-3 and TRBJ2-7, with D perhaps assigned TRBD1 or TRBD2 (7 bases each). Germline lookup yields CDR1 LGHNA and CDR2 YSLEER. Trimming stripped 5 bases from V and 2 bases from J, with 16 bases between. The CDR3 consists of 15 residues. CDR3 DNA: TGCGCCAGCAGCGGAGCGGGACAGCTGACCTACGAGCAGTACTTC. It codes for CASSGAGQLTYEQYF.

This clonotype was found a few times. The chain uses TRBV6-2 or TRBV6-3 and TRBJ1-2; no firm D call. This CDR3 spans 14 amino acids. Trimming pared 7 bases from V and 5 bases from J, leaving 17 bases between. The germline V gene encodes CDR1 MNHEY and CDR2 SVGEGT. This CDR3 reads CASKISGPLYGYTF. The CDR3 DNA is TGTGCCAGCAAAATTTCCGGCCCGCTATATGGCTACACCTTC.

The chain links TRBV7-2 to TRBJ1-5; D is uncertain. Deletions cut 5 bases from V and 6 bases from J, with 11 bases between. In germline, CDR1 is SGHTA, CDR2 FQGNSA. The CDR3 has 13 amino acids. The CDR3 loop is CASSAVGSQPQHF. The CDR3 DNA reads TGTGCCAGCAGCGCCGTGGGAAGTCAGCCCCAGCATTTT.

This chain joins TRBV19 and TRBJ1-2; D remains unclear. Germline loops: CDR1 LNHDA, CDR2 SQIVND (reference sequence). The CDR3 totals 13 residues. Trimming took 10 bases from V and 4 from J, leaving 16 bases between them. CDR3 sequence (DNA): TGTGCCACCAAATTGGGAGGGAGCTATGGCTACACCTTC. Protein sequence: CATKLGGSYGYTF. The variable domain in full, completed from reference TRBV19 and TRBJ1-2, reads DGGITQSPKYLFRKEGQNVTLSCEQNLNHDAMYWYRQDPGQGLRLIYYSQIVNDFQKGDIAEGYSVSREKKESFPLTVTSAQKNPTAFYLCATKLGGSYGYTFGSGTRLTVV.

This clonotype was seen a single time. This rearrangement joins TRBV25-1 to TRBJ1-2; possible D gene TRBD1, 5 bases. CDR3 length: 15 residues. Germline values: CDR1 MGHDK, CDR2 SYGVNS. The V end was cut by 3 bases, the J end by 4 bases, with 15 bases between. CDR3 bases: TGTGCCAGCAGTGACACCCAGGGTTCGCTCTATGGCTACACCTTC. Translation: CASSDTQGSLYGYTF.

The chain combines TRBV7-2 with TRBJ1-6; tentatively, D is TRBD1 (6 bases). Germline CDR1 is SGHTA and CDR2 is FQGNSA. Trimming shortened V by 5 bases and J by 4 bases, and 12 bases separated the two germline ends. The CDR3 has 15 residues. As DNA, the CDR3 is TGTGCCAGCAGCCCTGACAGGAATTATAATTCACCCCTCCACTTT. It specifies CASSPDRNYNSPLHF.

This clonotype was seen a handful of times. The chain has TRBV6-1 and TRBJ2-3; D may be TRBD1 (5 bases). Per germline, CDR1 MNHNS and CDR2 SASEGT. This CDR3 is built from 15 residues. V was trimmed by 2 bases and J by 3 bases, leaving 12 bases between them. The CDR3 here is CASSELRGRTDTQYF. Here the CDR3 DNA reads TGTGCCAGCAGTGAACTAAGGGGTCGGACAGATACGCAGTATTTT.

The chain employs TRBV6-5 and TRBJ1-5; perhaps TRBD1 as D (5 bases). This CDR3 region has 15 residues. The V gene lost 0 bases and the J gene lost 4 bases, with 10 bases spanning the gap. Germline V CDR1 and CDR2: MNHEY, SVGAGI. The CDR3 DNA follows: TGTGCCAGCAGTTACTCAGGAGGGGAGAATCAGCCCCAGCATTTT. Translated, it gives CASSYSGGENQPQHF.

This clonotype was observed once. The V and J genes are TRBV6-2 or TRBV6-3 and TRBJ1-5; D not certain. V lost 5 bases to trimming and J lost 0 bases, with 11 bases between them. CDR3 length equals 15 residues. Germline loops: CDR1 MNHEY, CDR2 SVGEGT. The CDR3 is CASSDQIYSNQPQHF. The DNA for the CDR3 is TGTGCCAGCAGTGATCAGATATATAGCAATCAGCCCCAGCATTTT.

The chain links TRBV19 to TRBJ2-7; 8 nucleotides align to TRBD1. The CDR3 is made up of 15 amino acids. Per germline, CDR1 LNHDA and CDR2 SQIVND (reference sequence). Trimming cost V 7 bases and J 3 bases; bases outside gene matches: 11. CDR3 DNA sequence: TGTGCCAGTATGAGAGGGACAGGTGGTTTCTACGAGCAGTACTTC. Translated: CASMRGTGGFYEQYF.

The chain couples TRBV7-6 to TRBJ2-5; tentative D call: TRBD2 (6 bases). Germline V CDR1 and CDR2: SGHVS, FNYEAQ. Trimming removed 5 bases at V and 4 bases at J, with 14 bases between. This CDR3 is 14 amino acids long. This chain's CDR3 is CASSPRLVGETQYF. The CDR3 DNA sequence: TGTGCCAGCAGCCCCCGACTAGTTGGAGAGACCCAGTACTTC.

This chain links TRBV29-1 with TRBJ2-7; D gene ambiguous. Germline CDR1 and CDR2: SQVTM and ANQGSEA. The CDR3 sequence is 11 residues long. V lost 5 bases, J lost 7 bases, and 12 bases lay in between. Written as DNA, the CDR3 is TGCAGCGTTCTGACCCCCCGGGAGCAGTACTTC. It is translated as CSVLTPREQYF.

The V call is TRBV19, the J call TRBJ1-3, with D unclear. V lost 4 bases and J lost 2, with 6 bases in between. The CDR3 has 13 residues. Germline CDR1 reads LNHDA; CDR2 reads SQIVND (reference sequence). The CDR3 nucleotides are TGTGCCAGTAGTAGAACCCCTGGAAACACCATATATTTT. Residues: CASSRTPGNTIYF.

The chain carries TRBV20-1 and TRBJ1-2; D gene ambiguous. Per germline, CDR1 DFQATT and CDR2 SNEGSKA (reference sequence). The V and J ends lost 1 base and 4 bases respectively, with 10 bases between them. This CDR3 has 13 residues. The CDR3 DNA reads TGCAGTGCTAGAGCGCCAGGCTTCTATGGCTACACCTTC. It codes for CSARAPGFYGYTF.

The J gene is TRBJ2-1, the V gene TRBV11-2, with 12 bases that match TRBD1. Germline V lookup: CDR1 SGHAT, CDR2 FQNNGV. The V segment lost 4 bases and the J segment 3 bases; nucleotides outside the gene matches: 10. This CDR3 is 18 amino acids long. CDR3 sequence reads: CASSSRGQGANSYNEQFF. DNA of the CDR3: TGTGCCAGCAGCTCTAGGGGACAGGGGGCGAATAGCTACAATGAGCAGTTCTTC. Combining the CDR3 with reference TRBV11-2 and TRBJ2-1 gives the whole variable domain EAGVAQSPRYKIIEKRQSVAFWCNPISGHATLYWYQQILGQGPKLLIQFQNNGVVDDSQLPKDRFSAERLKGVDSTLKIQPAKLEDSAVYLCASSSRGQGANSYNEQFFGPGTRLTVL.

This chain uses TRBV20-1 with TRBJ2-7; TRBD1 is a possible D gene (5 bases). Looked up from germline, CDR1 is DFQATT and CDR2 is SNEGSKA (reference sequence). The CDR3 extends over 15 amino acids. V lost 1 base and J 3 bases, leaving 16 bases between the germline ends. CDR3 residues: CSARVPGQISYEQYF. As DNA, the CDR3 is TGCAGTGCTAGAGTACCAGGGCAAATCAGCTACGAGCAGTACTTC.

The chain carries TRBV7-2 and TRBJ1-4; the match to TRBD1 covers 9 bases. V lost 1 base, J lost 6 bases, and 0 bases stayed unmatched. The CDR3 covers 14 residues. Germline V lookup: CDR1 SGHTA, CDR2 FQGNSA. The CDR3 sequence is CASSLDRGHEKLFF. DNA of the CDR3: TGTGCCAGCAGCTTAGACAGGGGGCATGAAAAACTGTTTTTT.

This clonotype has just a few counts. The chain recombines TRBV6-1 with TRBJ2-7; TRBD2 aligns across 8 bases. Germline-derived CDR1 and CDR2 are MNHNS and SASEGT. V was pared by 4 bases and J by 0 bases, with 5 bases of the junction left unmatched. The CDR3 consists of 15 residues. The chain's CDR3 is CASSASGTSSYEQYF. The CDR3 DNA reads TGTGCCAGCAGTGCCAGCGGGACTAGCTCCTACGAGCAGTACTTC.

V gene TRBV11-2 combines with J gene TRBJ2-1; D unresolved. V was pared by 0 bases and J by 3 bases, with 9 bases between. This CDR3 is built from 15 residues. CDR1 SGHAT and CDR2 FQNNGV come from the germline V gene. The CDR3 nucleotides are TGTGCCAGCAGCTTAGAGGGGTATAACTACAATGAGCAGTTCTTC. Protein sequence: CASSLEGYNYNEQFF. Together with reference TRBV11-2 and TRBJ2-1, the CDR3 gives the full variable domain: EAGVAQSPRYKIIEKRQSVAFWCNPISGHATLYWYQQILGQGPKLLIQFQNNGVVDDSQLPKDRFSAERLKGVDSTLKIQPAKLEDSAVYLCASSLEGYNYNEQFFGPGTRLTVL.

V is TRBV10-3 and J is TRBJ2-7; D is possibly TRBD2 (5 bases). V lost 3 bases, J lost 9 bases, and 9 bases lay in between. The CDR3 loop spans 11 amino acids. CDR1 and CDR2 from the germline V gene are ENHRY and SYGVKD. The CDR3 DNA sequence: TGTGCCATCAGTGAACGGGAAATGCAGTACTTC. Amino acid sequence: CAISEREMQYF.

The CDR3 protein is CASSRGAKVDTQYF. CDR3 DNA: TGTGCCAGCAGTCGGGGGGCGAAGGTAGATACGCAGTATTTT. The chain uses TRBV6-1 and TRBJ2-3; perhaps TRBD2 as D (7 bases). CDR1 and CDR2 (germline): MNHNS, SASEGT. V was pared by 5 bases and J by 5 bases, with 14 bases between. The CDR3 consists of 14 residues.

The gene calls are TRBV6-2 or TRBV6-3 and TRBJ2-5, with a tentative D call TRBD2 (5 bases). This CDR3 is built from 16 residues. Germline assignment: CDR1 MNHEY and CDR2 SVGEGT. Trimming removed 2 bases at V and 0 bases at J, with 13 bases between. The CDR3 sequence: CASSYVGKDYQETQYF. DNA of the CDR3: TGTGCCAGCAGTTACGTCGGCAAGGACTACCAAGAGACCCAGTACTTC.

This chain connects TRBV28 to TRBJ1-1; D is ambiguous. CDR1 and CDR2 from the germline V gene are MDHEN and SYDVKM. This CDR3 is built from 11 residues. Deletions cut 7 bases from V and 5 bases from J, with 8 bases between. CDR3 residues: CASTTVTEAFF. The CDR3 DNA reads TGTGCCAGCACCACAGTTACTGAAGCTTTCTTT.

This chain links TRBV20-1 with TRBJ1-6; D ambiguous. V was trimmed by 3 bases and J by 8 bases, leaving 11 bases between them. The CDR3 is 13 residues long. The germline V gene encodes CDR1 DFQATT and CDR2 SNEGSKA (reference sequence). CDR3 amino acids: CSASVRPDSPLHF. The CDR3 coding sequence is TGCAGTGCTAGTGTTCGGCCCGATTCACCCCTCCACTTT.

In its sample, this clonotype was seen a few times. The V and J genes are TRBV20-1 and TRBJ1-1; D perhaps matches TRBD1 (5 bases). From germline, CDR1 is DFQATT and CDR2 SNEGSKA (reference sequence). This CDR3 comprises 12 residues. CDR3 sequence reads: CSAGKMNTEAFF. The CDR3 coding sequence is TGCAGCGCAGGGAAAATGAACACTGAAGCTTTCTTT.

This clonotype was counted only a few times. V is TRBV7-2 and J is TRBJ1-6, with D unresolved. This CDR3 has 15 residues. The germline gives CDR1 SGHTA, CDR2 FQGNSA. Trimming removed 1 base from V and 7 bases from J, with 11 bases in between. CDR3 loop: CASSLGPSANSPLHF. CDR3 nucleotides: TGTGCCAGCAGCTTAGGACCTTCGGCGAATTCACCCCTCCACTTT.

This chain's CDR3 is CASRSATGSGNTIYF. The CDR3 coding sequence is TGTGCCAGCAGATCGGCCACGGGCAGTGGAAACACCATATATTTT. V is TRBV7-9 and J is TRBJ1-3, with D unclear. The CDR3 totals 15 residues. V lost 6 bases and J lost 3, with 15 bases in between. From germline, CDR1 is SEHNR and CDR2 FQNEAQ (reference sequence).

V and J are TRBV18 and TRBJ2-2, with TRBD1 matching 9 bases. J gave up 4 bases and V 5 bases, and 5 bases lay outside the gene matches. Per the germline V gene, CDR1 is KGHSH and CDR2 is LQKENI. This CDR3 comprises 15 residues. The CDR3 bases are TGTGCCAGCTCAGCAGACAGGGGGAGCACCGGGGAGCTGTTTTTT. It yields the protein CASSADRGSTGELFF.

The chain carries TRBV6-5 and TRBJ2-7; tentatively, D is TRBD2 (5 bases). Trimming stripped 2 bases from V and 3 bases from J, with 14 bases between. CDR1 and CDR2 (germline): MNHEY, SVGAGI. The CDR3 consists of 15 residues. The CDR3 DNA sequence: TGTGCCAGCAGTTACGGGGAGAAGATCTACTACGAGCAGTACTTC. Amino acid sequence: CASSYGEKIYYEQYF.

The gene calls are TRBV6-2 or TRBV6-3 and TRBJ2-7; D ambiguous. In germline, CDR1 is MNHEY, CDR2 SVGEGT. This CDR3 comprises 14 residues. The ends were cut back, 2 bases at V and 4 bases at J, with 12 bases in the middle. The CDR3 loop is CASSYSRKGYEQYF. The CDR3 nucleotides read TGTGCCAGCAGTTACAGCCGAAAGGGTTACGAGCAGTACTTC.